Reported below is one TCR beta chain. In the authors' methods: Quantification of nucleated cells was approximated via reference gene primer amplification. Using immunoSEQ multiplex PCR, the repertoire was profiled, and TCRdb retains in-frame clones only, with some absent. V and J calls and clone size are given by that table; D and trimming were obtained from the DNA. Among about 220,000 clones listed, roughly nine tenths were seen once. The CDR3 totals 18 residues. Trimming took 5 bases from V and 0 from J, leaving 20 bases between them. The germline CDR1 and CDR2 sequences are MNHNS and SASEGT. These data originate in a study of blood T cell repertoires in COVID-19. Study-wide background: Italy, Spain and the United States were the sources of the convalescent and acute COVID-19 samples. PBMCs, B-cell-depleted T cells, or T cells were the source of the cDNA or gDNA that made up the material.

Sequencing was done on a sample of peripheral blood. The chain has TRBV6-1 and TRBJ1-5; TRBD1 might be the D (6 bases). This receptor was identified in a man aged 35 to 55 with active or convalescent COVID-19. The CDR3 bases are TGTGCCAGCAGTAAAGGGACACGACCCACGGTTAGCAATCAGCCCCAGCATTTT. As protein: CASSKGTRPTVSNQPQHF.